This T cell receptor (beta chain) was captured in a study of regulatory T cells in long-lasting Graves disease. Study details: Prior antithyroid drug treatment in newly diagnosed Graves' patients lasted under 3 months.

Trimming shortened V by 11 bases and J by 0 bases, and 17 bases separated the two germline ends. This CDR3 is built from 15 residues. Germline lookup yields CDR1 SEHNR and CDR2 FQNEAQ (reference sequence). Construction of the TCR beta libraries employed iRepertoire HTBI primers in conjunction with Arm-PCR of CDR3 regions. TCRdb processed the multiplex PCR reads anew with MiXCR; each CDR3 protein has one entry. The table records about 540,000 distinct CDR3 sequences, approximately 15% of them present only once. Time point reported: newly diagnosed GD, antithyroid drugs for less than 3 months. RNA isolated from PBMCs was used to make the TCR library. The sample also formed part of further work on T cells in Graves' hyperthyroidism and ophthalmopathy.

V usage is TRBV7-9 and J usage is TRBJ2-1; perhaps TRBD2 as D (7 bases). This receptor was obtained from a man aged 30 to 39 with Graves disease. Sequencing was performed on peripheral blood mononuclear cells (PBMCs), taken at new diagnosis, from a patient treated with antithyroid drugs. The CDR3 DNA reads TGTGCCGCTCAAAGGGGGGGGGCCTCCTACAATGAGCAGTTCTTC. It codes for CAAQRGGASYNEQFF.